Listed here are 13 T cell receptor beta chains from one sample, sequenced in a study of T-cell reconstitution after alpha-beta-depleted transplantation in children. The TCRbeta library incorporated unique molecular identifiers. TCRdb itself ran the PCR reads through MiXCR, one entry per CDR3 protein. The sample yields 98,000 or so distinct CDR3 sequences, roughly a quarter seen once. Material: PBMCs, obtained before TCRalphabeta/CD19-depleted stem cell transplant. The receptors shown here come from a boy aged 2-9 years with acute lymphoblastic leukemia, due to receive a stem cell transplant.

The CDR3 region has the DNA TGTGCCAGCAGCCCCCAAGGGTCTCTAGCCAAAAACATTCAGTACTTC. It encodes CASSPQGSLAKNIQYF. V gene TRBV3-1 combines with J gene TRBJ2-4; D unresolved. The germline V gene has CDR1 LGHDT and CDR2 YNNKEL (reference sequence). Trimming removed 4 bases from V and 0 bases from J, with 13 bases in between. CDR3 length equals 16 residues.

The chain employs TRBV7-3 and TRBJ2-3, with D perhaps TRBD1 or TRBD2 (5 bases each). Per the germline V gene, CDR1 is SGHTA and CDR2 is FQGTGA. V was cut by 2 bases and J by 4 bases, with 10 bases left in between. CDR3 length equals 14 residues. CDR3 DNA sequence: TGTGCCAGCAGCTTAGGGGGAGAGGCAGATACGCAGTATTTT. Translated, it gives CASSLGGEADTQYF.

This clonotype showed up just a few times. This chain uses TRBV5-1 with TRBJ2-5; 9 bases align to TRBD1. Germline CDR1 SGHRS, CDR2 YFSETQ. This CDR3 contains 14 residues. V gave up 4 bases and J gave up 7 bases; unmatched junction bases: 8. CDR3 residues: CASSLGTGLVTQYF. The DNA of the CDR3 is TGCGCCAGCAGCCTCGGGACAGGGTTGGTGACCCAGTACTTC.

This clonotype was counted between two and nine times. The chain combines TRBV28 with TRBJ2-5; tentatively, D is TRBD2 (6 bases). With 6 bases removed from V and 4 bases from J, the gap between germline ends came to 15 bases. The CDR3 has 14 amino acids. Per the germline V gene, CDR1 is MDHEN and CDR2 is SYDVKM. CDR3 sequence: CASRGGGALETQYF. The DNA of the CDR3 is TGTGCCAGCAGGGGCGGAGGGGCATTAGAGACCCAGTACTTC.

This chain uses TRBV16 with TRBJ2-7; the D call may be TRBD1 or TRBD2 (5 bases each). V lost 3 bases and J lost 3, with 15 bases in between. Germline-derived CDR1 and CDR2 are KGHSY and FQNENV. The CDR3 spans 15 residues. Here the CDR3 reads CASSHGRGPHYEQYF. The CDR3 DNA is TGTGCCAGCAGCCACGGAAGGGGACCCCACTACGAGCAGTACTTC.

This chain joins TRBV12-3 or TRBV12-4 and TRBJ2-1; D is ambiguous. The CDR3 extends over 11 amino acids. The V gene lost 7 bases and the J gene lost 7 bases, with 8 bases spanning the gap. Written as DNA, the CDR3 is TGTGCCAGCAAAGTCGGTAATGAGCAGTTCTTC. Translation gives CASKVGNEQFF.

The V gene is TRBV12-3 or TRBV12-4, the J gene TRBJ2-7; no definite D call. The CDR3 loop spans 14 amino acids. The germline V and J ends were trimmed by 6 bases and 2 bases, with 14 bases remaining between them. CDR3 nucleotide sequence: TGTGCCAGCAGCCCCCTACTGAAGACCTACGAGCAGTACTTC. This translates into CASSPLLKTYEQYF.

The CDR3 protein is CASSLRLMNEQFF. DNA for the CDR3: TGTGCCAGCAGCTTACGACTGATGAATGAGCAGTTCTTC. This chain joins TRBV7-6 and TRBJ2-1; D is unresolved. Trimming pared 2 bases from V and 7 bases from J, leaving 9 bases between. The CDR3 sequence is 13 residues long. Germline V gives CDR1 SGHVS, CDR2 FNYEAQ.

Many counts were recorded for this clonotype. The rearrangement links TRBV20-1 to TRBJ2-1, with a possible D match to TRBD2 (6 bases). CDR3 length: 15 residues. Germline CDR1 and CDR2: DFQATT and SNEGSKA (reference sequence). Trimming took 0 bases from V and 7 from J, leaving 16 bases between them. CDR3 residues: CSARDSGAGRNEQFF. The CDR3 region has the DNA TGCAGTGCTAGAGATAGCGGAGCTGGGAGGAATGAGCAGTTCTTC.

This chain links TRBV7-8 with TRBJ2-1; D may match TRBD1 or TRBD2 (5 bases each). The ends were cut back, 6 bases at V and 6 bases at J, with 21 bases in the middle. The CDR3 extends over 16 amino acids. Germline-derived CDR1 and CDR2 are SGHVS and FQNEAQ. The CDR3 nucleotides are TGTGCCAGCAGAAAAGGGTGGCAGGTGGGGGTCAATGAGCAGTTCTTC. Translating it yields CASRKGWQVGVNEQFF. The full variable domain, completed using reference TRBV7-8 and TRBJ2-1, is GAGVSQSPRYKVAKRGQDVALRCDPISGHVSLFWYQQALGQGPEFLTYFQNEAQLDKSGLPSDRFFAERPEGSVSTLKIQRTQQEDSAVYLCASRKGWQVGVNEQFFGPGTRLTVL.

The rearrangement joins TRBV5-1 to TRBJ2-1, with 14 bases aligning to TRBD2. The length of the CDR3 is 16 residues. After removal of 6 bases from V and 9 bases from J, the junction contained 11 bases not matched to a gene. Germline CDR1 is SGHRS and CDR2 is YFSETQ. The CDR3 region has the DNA TGCGCCAGCACCCCTCCGGGGACTAGCGGGAGAGGTGAGCAGTTCTTC. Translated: CASTPPGTSGRGEQFF.

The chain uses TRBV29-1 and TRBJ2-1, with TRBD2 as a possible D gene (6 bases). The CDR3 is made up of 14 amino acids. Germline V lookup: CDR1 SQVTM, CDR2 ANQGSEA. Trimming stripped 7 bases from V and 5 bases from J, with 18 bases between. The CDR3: CSDRRQRVNNEQFF. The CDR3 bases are TGCAGCGACAGACGCCAGCGGGTAAACAATGAGCAGTTCTTC.

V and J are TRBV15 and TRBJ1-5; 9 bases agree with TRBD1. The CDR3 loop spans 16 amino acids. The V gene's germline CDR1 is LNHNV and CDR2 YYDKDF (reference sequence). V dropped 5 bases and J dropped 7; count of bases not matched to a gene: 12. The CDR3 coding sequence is TGTGCCACCAGCCCGGGACAGGGTCTCTCCAGCCAGCCCCAGCATTTT. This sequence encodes CATSPGQGLSSQPQHF.